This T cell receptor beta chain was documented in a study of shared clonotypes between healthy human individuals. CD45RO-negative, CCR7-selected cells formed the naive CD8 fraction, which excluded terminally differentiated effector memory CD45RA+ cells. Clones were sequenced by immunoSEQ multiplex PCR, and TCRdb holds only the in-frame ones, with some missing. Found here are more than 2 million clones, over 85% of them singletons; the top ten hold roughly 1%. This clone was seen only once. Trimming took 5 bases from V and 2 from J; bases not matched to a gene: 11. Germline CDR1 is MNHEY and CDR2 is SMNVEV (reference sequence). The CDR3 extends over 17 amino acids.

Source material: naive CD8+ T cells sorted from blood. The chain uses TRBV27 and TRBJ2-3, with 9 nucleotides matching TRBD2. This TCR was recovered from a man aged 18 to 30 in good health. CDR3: CASSLWVAGAHTDTQYF. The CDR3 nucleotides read TGTGCCAGCAGTCTGTGGGTAGCGGGAGCGCACACAGATACGCAGTATTTT.